Here is one TCR beta chain with its context. Its specificity is unknown. The entry originates in a study of blood T cells in healthy people across ages. Study conclusions and caveats: Considered underestimates were the diversity estimates obtained from one million T cells. The percentage of naive T cells correlated strongly with TCR beta diversity.

The CDR3 consists of 16 residues. Germline V gives CDR1 DFQATT, CDR2 SNEGSKA (reference sequence). Each sample yielded at least 6.5 million isolated PBMCs. Combining a sample-barcoded 5' primer with a J-beta primer mix, a second PCR ran for 7 to 11 cycles. Every single cDNA molecule received a tag from a template-switch adaptor with 12 random nucleotides. In TCRdb, the 5' RACE reads were re-called with MiXCR into one record per CDR3 protein. The sample shows hundreds of thousands of distinct CDR3 sequences, less than 70% of them seen only once. The TCR comes from an elderly man in good health. This chain connects TRBV20-1 to TRBJ2-5, with 11 bases lining up with TRBD2. The J call may be faulty, since TRBJ2-7 better matches the DNA end. Sequences were obtained from blood. Here the CDR3 DNA reads TGCAGTGCTAGAGATCCGACACTAGCGGGAGTGTACGAGCAGTACTTC. Translating gives CSARDPTLAGVYEQYF.